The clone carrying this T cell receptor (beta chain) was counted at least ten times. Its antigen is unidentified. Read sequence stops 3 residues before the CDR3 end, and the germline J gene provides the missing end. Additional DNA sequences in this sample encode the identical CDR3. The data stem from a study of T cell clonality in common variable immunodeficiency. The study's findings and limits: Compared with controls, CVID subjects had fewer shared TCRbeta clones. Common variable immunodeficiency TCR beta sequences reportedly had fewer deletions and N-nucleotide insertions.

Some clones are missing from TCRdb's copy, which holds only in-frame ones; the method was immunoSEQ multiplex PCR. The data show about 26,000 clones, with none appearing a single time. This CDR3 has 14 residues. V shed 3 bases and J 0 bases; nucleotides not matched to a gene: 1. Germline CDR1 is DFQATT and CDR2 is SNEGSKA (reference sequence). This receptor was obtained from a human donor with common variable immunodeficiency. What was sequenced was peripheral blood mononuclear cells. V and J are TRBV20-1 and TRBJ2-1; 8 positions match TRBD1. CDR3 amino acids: CSARDRVSYNEQFF. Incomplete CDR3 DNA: TGCAGTGCTAGGGACAGGGTCTCCTACAATGAG.